Shown below are 27 T cell receptor beta chains from a single sample sequenced in a study of T cell repertoires in aging, cancer and after chemotherapy. TCR beta rearrangements were amplified from peripheral blood genomic DNA. A mixed TRB-A/B primer pool amplified rearranged TRB by multiplex touch-down PCR. One entry per CDR3 protein, called by TCRdb with MiXCR from the multiplex PCR reads. The table lists approximately 1,300 distinct CDR3 sequences, around 30% of them singletons. Sequencing was done on a sample of blood. Receptor source: a human donor with a solid tumor.

In this sample, this clonotype turned up a few times. The chain is built from TRBV14 and TRBJ2-7; the match to TRBD2 covers 8 bases. The CDR3 runs 14 residues. Germline-derived CDR1 and CDR2 are SGHDN and FVKESK. The J segment lost 3 bases and the V segment lost 4 bases, leaving 5 bases of the junction unmatched. CDR3 sequence reads: CASSPAGVYYEQYF. In nucleotides, the CDR3 is TGTGCCAGCAGCCCAGCGGGGGTGTACTACGAGCAGTACTTC.

Of note for this clonotype: With a much larger clone just one base away, this may be a read error. J is TRBJ1-1 and V is TRBV12-3 or TRBV12-4; 10 bases map to TRBD1. The junction had 7 bases not matched to a gene; V was cut back by 5 bases and J by 4 bases. The CDR3 is 15 amino acids. The CDR3 loop is CASSPATGGVTEAFF. The CDR3 coding sequence is TGTGCCAGCAGTCCCGCGACAGGGGGCGTCACTGAAGCTTTCTTT.

The chain carries TRBV20-1 and TRBJ2-1; 16 bases fit TRBD2. The CDR3 runs 15 residues. Germline values: CDR1 DFQATT, CDR2 SNEGSKA (reference sequence). CDR3 coding DNA: TGCAGGGGACTAGCGGGGGGGCAACTGGGCAATGAGCAGTTCTTC. Protein: CRGLAGGQLGNEQFF.

A few counts support this clonotype. The CDR3 is CASSPRLAVNTEAFF. The CDR3 DNA reads TGTGCCAGCAGCCCCCGACTTGCCGTGAACACTGAAGCTTTCTTT. The V and J genes are TRBV4-2 and TRBJ1-1; D unresolved. Germline CDR1 reads LGHNA; CDR2 reads YNFKEQ. The V gene lost 4 bases and the J gene lost 0 bases, with 12 bases spanning the gap. The CDR3 runs 15 residues.

The chain employs TRBV5-4 and TRBJ2-5, with 11 bases lining up with TRBD2. The CDR3 is 18 amino acids. Per germline, CDR1 SGHNT and CDR2 YYREEE (reference sequence). Germline trimming cut 4 bases from V and 1 base from J; bases unmatched to any gene: 12. Written as DNA, the CDR3 is TGTGCCAGCAGCCGTCCCGGGACTAGCGGAAGTGGCCAAGAGACCCAGTACTTC. Amino acids: CASSRPGTSGSGQETQYF.

This clonotype was recorded a few times. This chain uses TRBV7-6 with TRBJ1-5; D call uncertain. The ends were cut back, 6 bases at V and 6 bases at J, with 12 bases in the middle. CDR3 length: 13 amino acids. The germline gives CDR1 SGHVS, CDR2 FNYEAQ. The CDR3 protein is CASSLDPSQPQHF. The CDR3 nucleotides are TGTGCCAGCAGTTTGGACCCCAGTCAGCCCCAGCATTTT.

In its sample, this clonotype was seen a few times. The chain uses TRBV5-6 and TRBJ2-2; D is ambiguous. The CDR3 is 13 residues long. V was trimmed by 6 bases and J by 6 bases, leaving 12 bases between them. Germline values: CDR1 SGHDT, CDR2 YYEEEE. CDR3 loop: CASTYLRSGELFF. The CDR3 coding sequence is TGTGCCAGCACCTACCTCAGGTCCGGGGAGCTGTTTTTT.

The chain recombines TRBV5-1 with TRBJ1-1; a possible D gene is TRBD1 (5 bases). There are 14 residues in the CDR3. Trimming left V 6 bases short and J 4 bases short, with 16 bases between. Germline values: CDR1 SGHRS, CDR2 YFSETQ. The CDR3 loop is CASTPVVGGTEAFF. The CDR3 nucleotides are TGCGCCAGCACCCCCGTTGTGGGGGGCACTGAAGCTTTCTTT.

J is TRBJ1-5 and V is TRBV19; a possible D gene is TRBD1 (6 bases). Trimming left V 1 base short and J 5 bases short, with 15 bases between. From germline, CDR1 is LNHDA and CDR2 SQIVND (reference sequence). The CDR3 length is 16 residues. Written as DNA, the CDR3 is TGTGCCAGTAGTATAGTCGTACGACAGGTGGATCAGCCCCAGCATTTT. Translation: CASSIVVRQVDQPQHF.

In its sample, this clonotype is medium-sized. The junction departs from germline at one end; a sequencing error may be responsible. The chain combines TRBV12-3 or TRBV12-4 with TRBJ1-5, with unresolved D. The CDR3 has 13 amino acids. This chain's CDR3 is CASSLAGNGPQHF. DNA of the CDR3: TGTGCCAGCAGCTTAGCGGGGAACGGGCCCCAGCATTTT.

A few counts support this clonotype. The chain is built from TRBV7-2 and TRBJ1-2, with 11 bases aligning to TRBD1. Trimming removed 5 bases from V and 7 bases from J; junction bases left unmatched: 12. The CDR3 covers 16 residues. Germline loops: CDR1 SGHTA, CDR2 FQGNSA. The CDR3 sequence: CASSNSGTGGRGGYTF. The CDR3 nucleotides read TGTGCCAGCAGCAATTCCGGGACAGGGGGTCGTGGTGGCTACACCTTC.

J is TRBJ2-7 and V is TRBV6-1; unclear D gene. Trimming removed 6 bases at V and 6 bases at J, with 18 bases between. This CDR3 is 14 amino acids long. Germline loops: CDR1 MNHNS, CDR2 SASEGT. DNA of the CDR3: TGTGCCAGCAGCTATACGCCCTTCCCCCGCGAGCAGTACTTC. This translates into CASSYTPFPREQYF.

This clonotype showed up just a few times. The genes are TRBV12-3 or TRBV12-4 and TRBJ1-5; no clear D gene. This CDR3 has 12 amino acids. The CDR3 bases are TGTGCTAGTGGTTTGGACCTATCGGTCCAGCATTTT. The encoded protein is CASGLDLSVQHF.

The V and J genes are TRBV4-2 and TRBJ1-1; possibly TRBD1 for D (5 bases). The CDR3 loop spans 14 amino acids. The V gene's germline CDR1 is LGHNA and CDR2 YNFKEQ. V lost 1 base and J lost 11, with 17 bases in between. CDR3 bases: TGTGCCAGCAGCCAAGTGCAGGGAGGAATAAGCGCTTTCTTT. Its translation is CASSQVQGGISAFF.

This clonotype is categorized as medium-sized. The V gene is TRBV6-4, the J gene TRBJ1-6, with D unresolved. Germline V gene sequence: CDR1 MRHNA, CDR2 SNTAGT. The CDR3 runs 13 residues. V was clipped by 3 bases and J by 4 bases, with 4 bases between them. The CDR3 is CASSDQYNSPLHF. The CDR3 DNA follows: TGTGCCAGCAGTGATCAGTATAATTCACCCCTCCACTTT.

About this clonotype: In this CDR3 the conserved last residue, phenylalanine or tryptophan, is missing, so a read error is likely. The V and J genes are TRBV7-6 and TRBJ2-6; the match to TRBD1 covers 7 bases. The germline gives CDR1 SGHVS, CDR2 FNYEAQ. This CDR3 contains 15 residues. J was trimmed by 7 bases and V by 5 bases; bases with no gene match: 8. In DNA, the CDR3 is TGTGCCAGCAGCGCCCGACAGGGCTTAGCCAACGTCCTGACTTCC. Translation gives CASSARQGLANVLTS.

This clonotype has a handful of counts. The V and J genes are TRBV5-6 and TRBJ2-5; 8 positions agree with TRBD2. J lost 5 bases, V lost 1 base, and 10 bases had no gene match. Germline loops: CDR1 SGHDT, CDR2 YYEEEE. The CDR3 extends over 16 amino acids. CDR3 DNA sequence: TGTGCCAGCAGCTTGTCCGGGGGGGGGCGGTGGGAGACCCAGTACTTC. The encoded protein is CASSLSGGGRWETQYF.

The chain employs TRBV19 and TRBJ1-6; D is unresolved. The germline gives CDR1 LNHDA, CDR2 SQIVND (reference sequence). The CDR3 extends over 12 amino acids. V shed 8 bases and J shed 6 bases, with 8 bases lying between them. The CDR3 DNA reads as TGTGCCAGTCGGATTGGTAATTCACCCCTCCACTTT. It translates to CASRIGNSPLHF.

This clonotype turned up a few times. V is TRBV27 and J is TRBJ2-7; TRBD2 aligns across 8 bases. Germline CDR1 MNHEY, CDR2 SMNVEV (reference sequence). V lost 3 bases and J lost 8; bases outside the gene matches: 12. The CDR3 is made up of 15 amino acids. DNA for the CDR3: TGTGCCAGCAGTTTCAGGCCAACTCGGACTAGCAAGCAGTACTTC. Protein product: CASSFRPTRTSKQYF.

A few counts support this clonotype. V and J are TRBV5-1 and TRBJ2-3; D not resolved. The ends were cut back, 7 bases at V and 0 bases at J, with 15 bases in the middle. This CDR3 region has 15 residues. From germline, CDR1 is SGHRS and CDR2 YFSETQ. CDR3 amino acids: CASARTVLSTDTQYF. Written as DNA, the CDR3 is TGCGCCAGCGCTAGGACCGTCTTGAGCACAGATACGCAGTATTTT. Drawing the rest from reference TRBV5-1 and TRBJ2-3, the complete variable domain is KAGVTQTPRYLIKTRGQQVTLSCSPISGHRSVSWYQQTPGQGLQFLFEYFSETQRNKGNFPGRFSGRQFSNSRSEMNVSTLELGDSALYLCASARTVLSTDTQYFGPGTRLTVL.

The chain carries TRBV5-1 and TRBJ2-1; D remains unclear. CDR1 is SGHRS and CDR2 is YFSETQ in the germline V gene. The ends were cut back, 0 bases at V and 9 bases at J, with 4 bases in the middle. The CDR3 totals 11 residues. The CDR3 here is CASSLASEQFF. The CDR3 DNA reads TGCGCCAGCAGCTTGGCCAGTGAGCAGTTCTTC.

V and J are TRBV5-6 and TRBJ2-5; D unresolved. V lost 0 bases and J 1 base, leaving 10 bases between the germline ends. Germline values: CDR1 SGHDT, CDR2 YYEEEE. This CDR3 has 15 amino acids. The CDR3: CASSLVATSQETQYF. CDR3 in DNA: TGTGCCAGCAGCTTGGTGGCGACATCCCAAGAGACCCAGTACTTC. Variable domain in full (rest from reference TRBV5-6 and TRBJ2-5): DAGVTQSPTHLIKTRGQQVTLRCSPKSGHDTVSWYQQALGQGPQFIFQYYEEEERQRGNFPDRFSGHQFPNYSSELNVNALLLGDSALYLCASSLVATSQETQYFGPGTRLLVL.

In this sample, this clonotype turned up a few times. V and J are TRBV20-1 and TRBJ1-1; tentatively, D is TRBD1 (5 bases). The CDR3 has 15 residues. Trimming shortened V by 6 bases and J by 0 bases, and 17 bases separated the two germline ends. The V gene's germline CDR1 is DFQATT and CDR2 SNEGSKA (reference sequence). CDR3 sequence reads: CSAGSGRGMNTEAFF. The CDR3 coding sequence is TGCAGTGCCGGTTCGGGGCGGGGGATGAACACTGAAGCTTTCTTT.

This CDR3 is CASSDGTGGFYGYTF. The CDR3 DNA follows: TGTGCCAGCAGCGACGGGACAGGGGGTTTTTATGGCTACACCTTC. The V call is TRBV7-9, the J call TRBJ1-2; 11 bases are shared with TRBD1. With V trimmed by 5 bases and J by 5 bases, 7 bases remained unmatched. CDR1 is SEHNR, CDR2 FQNEAQ, per germline (reference sequence). The CDR3 runs to 15 residues.

By share of the sample, this clonotype is medium-sized (0.01 to 0.1%). J is TRBJ2-2 and V is TRBV21-1; TRBD1 is the table's D call, not checked against the DNA. TRBV21-1 has pseudogene status. The CDR3 loop spans 16 amino acids. CDR3 DNA sequence: TGTGCCAGCAGCAAAAGACAGGGGGCGAGGGCCGGGGAGCTGTTTTTT. It yields the protein CASSKRQGARAGELFF.

Judged by abundance, this clonotype is large (0.1 to 1%). The chain is built from TRBV29-1 and TRBJ1-4, with TRBD1 matching 9 bases. Losses at the gene ends were 6 bases for V and 8 bases for J; bases not matched to a gene: 4. The CDR3 has 12 amino acids. CDR1 is SQVTM and CDR2 is ANQGSEA in the germline V gene. The CDR3 DNA follows: TGCAGCGTAAAGGACAGGGGCGAAAAACTGTTTTTT. It codes for CSVKDRGEKLFF.

This clonotype was detected a few times. The genes are TRBV15 and TRBJ2-5; D may be TRBD1 or TRBD2 (6 bases each). The germline gives CDR1 LNHNV, CDR2 YYDKDF (reference sequence). The CDR3 contains 16 residues. The V end lost 2 bases, the J end lost 7 bases, and 20 bases lay between the germline ends. CDR3 DNA: TGTGCCACCAGCAGACGTTTTTCGGAGGGCAGGGGGACCCAGTACTTC. Translating it yields CATSRRFSEGRGTQYF.